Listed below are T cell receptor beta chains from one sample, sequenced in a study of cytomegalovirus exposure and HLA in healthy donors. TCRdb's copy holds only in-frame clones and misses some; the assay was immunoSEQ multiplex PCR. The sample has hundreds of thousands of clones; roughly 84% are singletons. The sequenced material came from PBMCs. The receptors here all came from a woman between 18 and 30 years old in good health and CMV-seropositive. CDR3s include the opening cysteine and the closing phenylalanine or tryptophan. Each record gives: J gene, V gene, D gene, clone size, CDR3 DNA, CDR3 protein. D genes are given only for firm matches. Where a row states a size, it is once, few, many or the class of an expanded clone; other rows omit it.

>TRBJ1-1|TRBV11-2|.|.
TGTGCCAGCAGCCTAAGGTCGGAGGGCACTGAAGCTTTCTTT
CASSLRSEGTEAFF
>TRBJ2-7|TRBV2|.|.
TGTGCCAGTATTCGGGGTACCTACGAGCAGTACTTC
CASIRGTYEQYF
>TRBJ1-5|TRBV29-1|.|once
TGCAGCGTCCAGTCCATGGGACTAGATCAGCCCCAGCATTTT
CSVQSMGLDQPQHF
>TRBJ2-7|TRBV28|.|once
TGTGCCAGCAGTTCTTCTGTTTACGAGCAGTACTTC
CASSSSVYEQYF
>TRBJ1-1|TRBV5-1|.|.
TGCGCCAGCAGCGCCGGACAGCGGAACACTGAAGCTTTCTTT
CASSAGQRNTEAFF
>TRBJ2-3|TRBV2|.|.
TGTGCCAGCAGTGAGGGAGATTTTAGCACAGATACGCAGTATTTT
CASSEGDFSTDTQYF
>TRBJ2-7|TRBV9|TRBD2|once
TGTGCCAGCAGCGTAGGGACTGGACTAGCGGGTAACGACTACGAGCAGTACTTC
CASSVGTGLAGNDYEQYF
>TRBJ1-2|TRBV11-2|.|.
TGTGCCAGCAGCTTAGTGACGGGATCTAACTATGGCTACACCTTC
CASSLVTGSNYGYTF
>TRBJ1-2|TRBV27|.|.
TGTGCCAGCAGTTCCACAGGAATGGATGGCTACACCTTC
CASSSTGMDGYTF
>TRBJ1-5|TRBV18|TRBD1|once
TGTGCCAGCTCCATAGCGCCGGGACAGGGGGTAGGTCAGCCCCAGCATTTT
CASSIAPGQGVGQPQHF
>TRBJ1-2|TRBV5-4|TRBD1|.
TGTGCCAGCAGCTTGGGAGGGACAGAAAACTATGGCTACACCTTC
CASSLGGTENYGYTF
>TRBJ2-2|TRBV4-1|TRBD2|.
TGCGCCAGCAGCCAAGAAGGGGCCCTTAGCGGGAGGGGGAACACCGGGGAGCTGTTTTTT
CASSQEGALSGRGNTGELFF
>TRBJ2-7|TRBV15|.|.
TGTGCCACCAGCCGGTCACAGGGCTACGAGCAGTACTTC
CATSRSQGYEQYF
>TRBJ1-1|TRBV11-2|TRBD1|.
TGTGCCAGCAGCTTAGGACAGGGTTACATGAACACTGAAGCTTTCTTT
CASSLGQGYMNTEAFF
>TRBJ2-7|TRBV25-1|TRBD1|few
TGTGCCAGCAGTGGAACCCAGACAGGGTTCGAGCAGTACTTC
CASSGTQTGFEQYF
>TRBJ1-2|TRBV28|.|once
TGTGCCAGCAGTTTAACGGCAGGCGATTTCTATGGCTACACCTTC
CASSLTAGDFYGYTF
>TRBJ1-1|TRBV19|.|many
TGTGCCAGTAGTGGTCGCGGCCTGAGGGAAGCTTTCTTT
CASSGRGLREAFF
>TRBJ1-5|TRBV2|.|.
TGTGCCAGCAGTGAATTCCCAGGTTTCGGGAATTTCAATCAGCCCCAGCATTTT
CASSEFPGFGNFNQPQHF
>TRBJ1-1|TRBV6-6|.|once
TGTGCCAGCAGTTACAGGGGCCTGGACACTGAAGCTTTCTTT
CASSYRGLDTEAFF